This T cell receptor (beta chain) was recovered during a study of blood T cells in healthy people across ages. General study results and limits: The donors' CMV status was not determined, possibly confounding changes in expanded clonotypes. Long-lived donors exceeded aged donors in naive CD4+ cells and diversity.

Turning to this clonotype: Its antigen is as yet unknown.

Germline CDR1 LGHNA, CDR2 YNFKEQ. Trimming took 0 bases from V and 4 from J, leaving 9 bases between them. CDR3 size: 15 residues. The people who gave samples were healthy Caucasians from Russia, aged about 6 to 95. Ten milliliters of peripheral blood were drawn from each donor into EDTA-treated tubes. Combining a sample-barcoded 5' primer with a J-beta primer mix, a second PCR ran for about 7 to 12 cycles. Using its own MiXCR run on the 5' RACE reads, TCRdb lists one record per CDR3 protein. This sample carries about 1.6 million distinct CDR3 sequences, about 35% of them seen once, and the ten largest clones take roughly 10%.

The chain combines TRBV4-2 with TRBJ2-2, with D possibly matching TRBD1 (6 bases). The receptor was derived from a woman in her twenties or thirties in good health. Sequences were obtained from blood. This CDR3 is CASSQDGQTTGELFF. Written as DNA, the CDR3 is TGTGCCAGCAGCCAAGATGGACAGACCACCGGGGAGCTGTTTTTT.